A selection of T cell receptor beta chains follows, all from one sample in a study of T cell responses to AZD1222 COVID-19 vaccine. The data were produced by immunoSEQ multiplex PCR, yet TCRdb's version contains in-frame clones alone and is incomplete. This table holds under 150,000 clones, just over 90% found once. This specimen was peripheral blood, taken on day 0 of AZD1222 vaccination. These receptors originate from an adult in good health. CDR3s include the opening cysteine and the closing phenylalanine or tryptophan. D genes are given only for firm matches. The size entry is marked missing in some rows and otherwise reads once, few, many or a size class.

abundance | d_gene | j_gene | v_gene | CDR3nt | CDR3aa
. | . | TRBJ2-5 | TRBV24-1 | TGTGCCACCGAGGGTCTGGGAGAGACCCAGTACTTC | CATEGLGETQYF
once | . | TRBJ2-1 | TRBV21-1 | TGTGCCAGCAGCAAAGCGGGGACTAGCGGGAGTGGATCCTACAATGAGCAGTTCTTC | CASSKAGTSGSGSYNEQFF
. | TRBD1 | TRBJ2-1 | TRBV4-3 | TGCGCCAGCAGCCAAGGGACAGGGGGAAATGAGCAGTTCTTC | CASSQGTGGNEQFF
. | . | TRBJ1-4 | TRBV11-2 | TGTGCCAGCAGCATACAGGATCCCGGAACTGTTTTTTTT | CASSIQDPGTVFF
. | . | TRBJ2-3 | TRBV27 | TGTGCCAGCAGTTTATTGCCGGTCAGGGGAACTAGCACAGATACGCAGTATTTT | CASSLLPVRGTSTDTQYF
. | TRBD1 | TRBJ2-7 | TRBV6-6 | TGTGCCAGCAGTTCGGCTAAACAGGGGGCTCAGGAGCAGTACTTC | CASSSAKQGAQEQYF
. | TRBD1 | TRBJ1-4 | TRBV5-1 | TGCGCCAGCAGCTTGGGACAGGGGTCGGAAAAACTGTTTTTT | CASSLGQGSEKLFF
. | . | TRBJ1-2 | TRBV28 | TGTGCCACCCGGGGGTCTAACTATGGCTACACCTTC | CATRGSNYGYTF
. | . | TRBJ2-3 | TRBV6-5 | TGTGCCAGCAGTTATGGGTCGGGCACAGATACGCAGTATTTT | CASSYGSGTDTQYF
. | . | TRBJ2-7 | TRBV9 | TGTGCCAGCAAGCGTGAGATGGGGGATGGCGAGCAGTACTTC | CASKREMGDGEQYF
. | . | TRBJ2-5 | TRBV6-1 | TGTGCCAGCAGTGAAATATTGGGGGCCCGTGAGACCCAGTACTTC | CASSEILGARETQYF
. | . | TRBJ1-2 | TRBV6-5 | TGTGCCAGCAGTTATCAGGCAGGATATGGCTACACCTTC | CASSYQAGYGYTF
. | TRBD1 | TRBJ1-2 | TRBV6-5 | TGTGCCAGCAGCCAGGGGGCTTTCTATGGCTACACCTTC | CASSQGAFYGYTF
. | TRBD1 | TRBJ1-5 | TRBV6-2/TRBV6-3 | TGTGCCAGCAGTTACGGGACAGGGGGCAATCAGCCCCAGCATTTT | CASSYGTGGNQPQHF
few | . | TRBJ2-7 | TRBV6-1 | TGTGCCAGCAGTGAAACGGGAGAAGGGTACGAGCAGTACTTC | CASSETGEGYEQYF
once | . | TRBJ1-4 | TRBV7-9 | TGTGCCAGCAGCTCACAGGGAGGGGAAAAACTGTTTTTT | CASSSQGGEKLFF
few | TRBD1 | TRBJ1-6 | TRBV2 | TGTGCCAGCAGCGGGGACAGGGGTGATTCACCCCTCCACTTT | CASSGDRGDSPLHF
few | . | TRBJ1-6 | TRBV27 | TGTGCCAGCAGTTTACAGGGTGACAGTATGAGCACCCTCCACTTT | CASSLQGDSMSTLHF
. | . | TRBJ2-5 | TRBV10-2 | TGCGCCAGCAGTGCCGGGGTGGAGACCCAGTACTTC | CASSAGVETQYF
. | . | TRBJ2-7 | TRBV6-5 | TGTGCCAGCAGTTACTCGCGGGGGCTAGGGTACGAGCAGTACTTC | CASSYSRGLGYEQYF
. | . | TRBJ2-1 | TRBV19 | TGTGCCAGTAGTGGCATAGCAACCGGATCCAATGAGCAGTTCTTC | CASSGIATGSNEQFF
. | . | TRBJ2-5 | TRBV9 | TGTGCCAGCAGCGTAGCTGAGGGAGTGGGAGAGACCCAGTACTTC | CASSVAEGVGETQYF
once | TRBD1 | TRBJ2-3 | TRBV10-2 | TGCGCCAGCAGTACGGGACAGATCACAGATACGCAGTATTTT | CASSTGQITDTQYF
. | . | TRBJ2-7 | TRBV5-4 | TGTGCCAGCAGCTTGACCGGGCGGTACGAGCAGTACTTC | CASSLTGRYEQYF
. | . | TRBJ2-1 | TRBV9 | TGTGCCAGCAGCGCTGCCCCCTTTCCCTTTAGCGGCAATGAGCAGTTCTTC | CASSAAPFPFSGNEQFF
. | . | TRBJ1-2 | TRBV5-1 | TGCGCCAGCAGCGAGAGATCAGGGGACTATGGCTACACCTTC | CASSERSGDYGYTF
. | . | TRBJ2-7 | TRBV6-6 | TGTGCCAGCAGCCAGTCCTACGAGCAGTACTTC | CASSQSYEQYF
. | TRBD1 | TRBJ1-6 | TRBV11-2 | TGTGCCAGCAGCCCCAGGGACAGCCGAAGCTCCTATAATTCACCCCTCCACTTT | CASSPRDSRSSYNSPLHF
. | TRBD2 | TRBJ2-5 | TRBV23-1 | TGCGCCAGCAGTCAAGGGCGGGAGCGGAAGACCCAGTACTTC | CASSQGRERKTQYF
. | . | TRBJ2-7 | TRBV27 | TGTGCCAGCAGTTTAATCGGCTACGAGCAGTACTTC | CASSLIGYEQYF
. | . | TRBJ1-5 | TRBV20-1 | TGCAGTGCTAGTCCGGACTTTCAGCAGCCCCAGCATTTT | CSASPDFQQPQHF
. | TRBD1 | TRBJ2-5 | TRBV28 | TGTGCCAGCTTTAGCGCAGGGGGCAAGCAGACCCAGTACTTC | CASFSAGGKQTQYF
. | . | TRBJ1-6 | TRBV6-5 | TGTGCCAGCAGTTACCGCGGAGCCCTCCACTTT | CASSYRGALHF
. | TRBD1 | TRBJ1-5 | TRBV18 | TGTGCCAGCTCACCAGGACAGGGGAGTCAGCCCCAGCATTTT | CASSPGQGSQPQHF
. | TRBD1 | TRBJ1-2 | TRBV3-1/TRBV3-2 | TGTGCCAGCAGCCTAGAGACAGGGGGAAGCGGCTACACCTTC | CASSLETGGSGYTF
. | . | TRBJ2-1 | TRBV6-2/TRBV6-3 | TGTGCCAGCAGTTACGGAACCGACGCTGAGCAGTTCTTC | CASSYGTDAEQFF
. | . | TRBJ2-2 | TRBV5-1 | TGCGCCAGCAGCTCGGTAGGGGCGGACACCGGGGAGCTGTTTTTT | CASSSVGADTGELFF
. | . | TRBJ2-7 | TRBV24-1 | TGTGCCACCCAATCGGGAAGCTCCTACGAGCAGTACTTC | CATQSGSSYEQYF
. | . | TRBJ1-6 | TRBV15 | TGTGCCACCAGCAGAGAAAGTCCGATTAATTCACCCCTCCACTTT | CATSRESPINSPLHF
. | TRBD2 | TRBJ2-3 | TRBV5-1 | TGCGCCAGCAGCCCGACTAGCGGGAGTACGGATACGCAGTATTTT | CASSPTSGSTDTQYF
. | . | TRBJ2-7 | TRBV5-1 | TGCGCCACCCGGCGGGACATCTACTACGAGCAGTACTTC | CATRRDIYYEQYF
. | TRBD2 | TRBJ2-3 | TRBV28 | TGTGCCAGCAGTTTACGGCTAGCGGGCCCGCCCACAGATACGCAGTATTTT | CASSLRLAGPPTDTQYF
. | . | TRBJ1-3 | TRBV2 | TGTGCCAGCACGGGATTAATAGCTGGAAACACCATATATTTT | CASTGLIAGNTIYF
. | TRBD2 | TRBJ2-1 | TRBV7-9 | TGTGCCGGCTTGGGACTAGCGGGAGGGCCGCCTATCGATGAGCAGTTCTTC | CAGLGLAGGPPIDEQFF
. | TRBD2 | TRBJ2-3 | TRBV18 | TGTGCCAGCTCACCTCTAGCGGGAGGGCCCCCCGGCACAGATACGCAGTATTTT | CASSPLAGGPPGTDTQYF
. | . | TRBJ1-6 | TRBV5-4 | TGTGCCAGCAGCTTGAAGGGAGGCTCCTATAATTCACCCCTCCACTTT | CASSLKGGSYNSPLHF